The 27 T cell receptor beta chains given below trace back to one sample, sequenced in a study of regulatory T cells in long-lasting Graves disease. Time point denoted: newly diagnosed GD, antithyroid drugs for less than 3 months. PBMC RNA served as the TCR library source. In building TCR beta libraries, iRepertoire HTBI primers were used together with Arm-PCR of CDR3 regions. TCRdb itself ran the multiplex PCR reads through MiXCR, one entry per CDR3 protein. The data show 350,000 to 500,000 distinct CDR3 sequences, about 17% seen once. The sample also formed part of further work on T cells in Graves' hyperthyroidism and ophthalmopathy.

The sequencing here drew on peripheral blood mononuclear cells (PBMCs), taken at new diagnosis, from a patient treated with antithyroid drugs. Source of these receptors: a woman aged 18-29 years with Graves disease.

At least ten counts were recorded for this clonotype. This chain uses TRBV2 with TRBJ2-7; D gene unclear. CDR1 and CDR2 (germline): SNHLY, FYNNEI. V lost 3 bases and J 1 base, leaving 10 bases between the germline ends. The CDR3 totals 14 residues. The CDR3 loop is CASSDWAGSYEQYF. In DNA form, the CDR3 reads TGTGCCAGCAGTGATTGGGCTGGGTCCTACGAGCAGTACTTC.

As for this clonotype: The junction shows a germline mismatch at one end, possibly a read error. The rearrangement joins TRBV10-3 to TRBJ2-5, with D possibly matching TRBD1 (5 bases). The CDR3 loop spans 13 amino acids. CDR1 is ENHRY and CDR2 is SYGVKD in the germline V gene. DNA of the CDR3: TGTACCATCAAATCCCAGGGCTCGGAGACCCAGTACTTC. This sequence encodes CTIKSQGSETQYF.

This clonotype was detected only a few times. This sequence joins TRBV10-2 and TRBJ2-3, with D possibly being TRBD2 (5 bases). V gave up 0 bases and J gave up 0 bases, with 10 bases separating them. CDR1 WSHSY and CDR2 SAAADI come from the germline V gene. This CDR3 contains 16 residues. Written as DNA, the CDR3 is TGCGCCAGCAGTGAGTCGATGGGCGGGAGCACAGATACGCAGTATTTT. Amino acids: CASSESMGGSTDTQYF.

J is TRBJ2-1 and V is TRBV6-2 or TRBV6-3; TRBD2 matches 14 bases. V trimming: 2 bases; J trimming: 0 bases; junction bases outside the gene matches: 12. Germline V CDR1 and CDR2: MNHEY, SVGEGT. The CDR3 sequence is 21 residues long. CDR3: CASSYRRGLAGARDSYNEQFF. For the CDR3, the DNA is TGTGCCAGCAGTTACCGAAGGGGACTAGCGGGAGCTCGAGACTCCTACAATGAGCAGTTCTTC.

This clonotype has only a few counts. The J gene is TRBJ1-6, the V gene TRBV9; D is ambiguous. Trimming removed 0 bases from V and 0 bases from J, with 4 bases in between. Germline values: CDR1 SGDLS, CDR2 YYNGEE. This CDR3 has 15 residues. Here the CDR3 DNA reads TGTGCCAGCAGCGTAGACAGCTCCTATAATTCACCCCTCCACTTT. Its protein is CASSVDSSYNSPLHF.

This chain joins TRBV5-1 and TRBJ2-7; perhaps TRBD2 as D (5 bases). The CDR3 is 14 residues long. CDR1 and CDR2 (germline): SGHRS, YFSETQ. Trimming pared 2 bases from V and 0 bases from J, leaving 9 bases between. The CDR3 reads CASSFEGSSYEQYF. CDR3 DNA sequence: TGCGCCAGCAGCTTTGAGGGATCCTCCTACGAGCAGTACTTC.

Notes on this clonotype: A read error may explain this, as a much larger clone is one base away. This chain connects TRBV4-3 to TRBJ2-3, with 11 bases matching TRBD2. Looked up from germline, CDR1 is LGHNA and CDR2 is YSLEER. The CDR3 loop spans 22 amino acids. The CDR3 sequence is CASSQEQRLAGNPQPITDMQYF. The CDR3 DNA follows: TGCGCCAGCAGCCAAGAGCAAAGACTAGCGGGAAATCCACAGCCGATCACAGATATGCAGTATTTT.

This clonotype was seen repeatedly, ten times or more. DNA for the CDR3: TGTGCCAGCAGCCTCGCTCCCGGGACAGGGGGCAATGAGCAGTTCTTC. Protein sequence: CASSLAPGTGGNEQFF. The J gene is TRBJ2-1, the V gene TRBV3-1; 11 nucleotides line up with TRBD1. V dropped 4 bases and J dropped 6; count of bases not matched to a gene: 8. The length of the CDR3 is 16 residues. Germline CDR1 is LGHDT and CDR2 is YNNKEL (reference sequence).

V is TRBV19 and J is TRBJ1-2; 7 nucleotides align to TRBD1. J lost 6 bases, V lost 3 bases, and 13 bases had no gene match. Per the germline V gene, CDR1 is LNHDA and CDR2 is SQIVND (reference sequence). CDR3 length equals 16 residues. The CDR3 region has the DNA TGTGCCAGTAGTATTTTGGAGGGGGCGCAGTCAGATGGCTACACCTTC. It yields the protein CASSILEGAQSDGYTF.

In this sample, this clonotype turned up a few times. The V gene is TRBV2, the J gene TRBJ1-1; TRBD1 matches 8 bases. With V trimmed by 4 bases and J by 11 bases, 9 bases remained unmatched. The CDR3 loop spans 13 amino acids. Germline V CDR1 and CDR2: SNHLY, FYNNEI. For the CDR3, the DNA is TGTGCCAGCAGTGCGACAGGGGAAGTTAAGGCTTTCTTT. It codes for CASSATGEVKAFF.

This clonotype was found many times. This chain connects TRBV27 to TRBJ2-3; 7 nucleotides line up with TRBD2. The CDR3 contains 16 residues. Trimming removed 6 bases from V and 6 bases from J; junction bases left unmatched: 15. CDR1 and CDR2 from the germline V gene are MNHEY and SMNVEV (reference sequence). In nucleotides, the CDR3 is TGTGCCAGCAGACGCACCGGGCGGGAGAGTCCGGATACGCAGTATTTT. Translating gives CASRRTGRESPDTQYF.

The gene calls are TRBV30 and TRBJ1-2; D unresolved. The CDR3 totals 10 residues. Trimming shortened V by 5 bases and J by 7 bases, and 8 bases separated the two germline ends. The germline V gene has CDR1 GTSNPN and CDR2 SVGIG (reference sequence). The DNA for the CDR3 is TGTGCCTGGTTCAAGGCTGGCTACACCTTC. This translates into CAWFKAGYTF.

The gene calls are TRBV30 and TRBJ1-3, with a tentative D call TRBD1 (6 bases). V lost 4 bases to trimming and J lost 2 bases, with 15 bases between them. This CDR3 is 15 amino acids long. Germline V gene sequence: CDR1 GTSNPN, CDR2 SVGIG (reference sequence). The CDR3 region is CAWIARGRAGNTIYF. CDR3 bases: TGTGCCTGGATCGCACGGGGGCGGGCTGGAAACACCATATATTTT.

This clonotype was observed many times. The chain joins TRBV28 to TRBJ1-1; D not resolved. V lost 5 bases, J lost 4 bases, and 17 bases lay in between. The CDR3 spans 15 residues. Germline lookup yields CDR1 MDHEN and CDR2 SYDVKM. DNA for the CDR3: TGTGCCAGCAGTCCCCCGGGAGGGAGCGGCACTGAAGCTTTCTTT. Amino acids: CASSPPGGSGTEAFF.

The genes are TRBV30 and TRBJ2-7; D ambiguous. Between the trimmed V and J ends, which lost 5 bases and 3 bases, there was a span of 8 bases. Germline V gene lookup returns CDR1 GTSNPN and CDR2 SVGIG (reference sequence). The CDR3 has 11 amino acids. This chain's CDR3 is CAWDRNYEQYF. The DNA of the CDR3 is TGTGCCTGGGACCGGAACTACGAGCAGTACTTC.

There are many counts of this clonotype. The chain links TRBV7-2 to TRBJ2-7, with 8 bases aligning to TRBD2. V shed 5 bases and J 3 bases; nucleotides not matched to a gene: 6. This CDR3 is built from 14 residues. Germline CDR1 is SGHTA and CDR2 is FQGNSA. The CDR3 loop reads CASSPKTSDYEQYF. In nucleotides, the CDR3 is TGTGCCAGCAGCCCCAAGACTAGCGACTACGAGCAGTACTTC.

This clonotype has a handful of counts. J is TRBJ2-1 and V is TRBV30, with a tentative D call TRBD1 (5 bases). The length of the CDR3 is 13 residues. Germline assignment: CDR1 GTSNPN and CDR2 SVGIG (reference sequence). The V gene lost 0 bases and the J gene lost 8 bases, with 11 bases spanning the gap. CDR3 DNA sequence: TGTGCCTGGAGTGTAGCAACAGGCTATGAGCAGTTCTTC. Translation gives CAWSVATGYEQFF.

The chain uses TRBV19 and TRBJ1-3; no firm D call. Germline CDR1 and CDR2: LNHDA and SQIVND (reference sequence). The CDR3 extends over 18 amino acids. Trimming took 5 bases from V and 0 from J, leaving 20 bases between them. The CDR3 DNA follows: TGTGCCAGTAGTTTACCTCCAGTATCTACGAGCTCTGGAAACACCATATATTTT. This codes for CASSLPPVSTSSGNTIYF.

This clonotype was recorded at least ten times. CDR3 in DNA: TGTGCCAGCAAGAGCGGGAGTCTCTCCTACGAGCAGTACTTC. It specifies CASKSGSLSYEQYF. The chain links TRBV2 to TRBJ2-7, with 8 bases matching TRBD2. The CDR3 runs 14 residues. The V gene end was trimmed by 7 bases and the J gene end by 0 bases; junction bases not matched to a gene: 5. CDR1 and CDR2 from the germline V gene are SNHLY and FYNNEI.

This clonotype has a count of ten or more. This rearrangement joins TRBV12-3 or TRBV12-4 to TRBJ2-5, with 12 bases that match TRBD2. J gave up 1 base and V 5 bases, and 8 bases lay outside the gene matches. The length of the CDR3 is 17 residues. CDR3: CASSPRLAGEPQETQYF. Here the CDR3 DNA reads TGTGCCAGCAGTCCCCGACTAGCGGGAGAGCCCCAAGAGACCCAGTACTTC.

Concerning this clonotype: Given a much more abundant clone one base away, this may be a read error. The chain recombines TRBV6-1 with TRBJ2-7; 10 nucleotides align to TRBD1. From germline, CDR1 is MNHNS and CDR2 SASEGT. There are 15 residues in the CDR3. The CDR3 DNA reads as TGTGCCGGCAGTGCAAGGGGACAGGGGACCTACGAGCAGTACTTC. It codes for CAGSARGQGTYEQYF.

This clonotype has more than one count but fewer than ten. The V call is TRBV10-3, the J call TRBJ2-1; 8 nucleotides match TRBD2. This CDR3 has 16 amino acids. Germline CDR1 reads ENHRY; CDR2 reads SYGVKD. The junction had 6 bases not matched to a gene; V was cut back by 0 bases and J by 5 bases. In DNA, the CDR3 is TGTGCCATCAGTGAGTCAAGGACTAGCTACGACAATGAGCAGTTCTTC. Residues: CAISESRTSYDNEQFF.

This clonotype was seen only a few times. In DNA form, the CDR3 reads TGCGCCAGCAGCATAGACACTACGGGGACCGGGGAGCTGTTTTTT. Its translation: CASSIDTTGTGELFF. The genes are TRBV5-1 and TRBJ2-2, with a tentative D call TRBD2 (5 bases). Trimming pared 4 bases from V and 5 bases from J, leaving 15 bases between. Looked up from germline, CDR1 is SGHRS and CDR2 is YFSETQ. The CDR3 has 15 residues.

This clonotype was seen a few times. This chain joins TRBV6-1 and TRBJ2-1; the match to TRBD2 covers 15 bases. The CDR3 sequence is 17 residues long. Germline V gene lookup returns CDR1 MNHNS and CDR2 SASEGT. V lost 5 bases, J lost 6 bases, and 8 bases stayed unmatched. The CDR3 loop is CASSIQGLAGGGNEQFF. CDR3 DNA sequence: TGTGCCAGCAGTATTCAGGGACTAGCGGGAGGCGGCAATGAGCAGTTCTTC.

This clonotype was recorded a few times. The chain combines TRBV2 with TRBJ2-2, with 10 bases aligning to TRBD2. Germline V gene data show CDR1 as SNHLY and CDR2 as FYNNEI. CDR3 length equals 16 residues. J lost 4 bases, V lost 7 bases, and 9 bases had no gene match. Written as DNA, the CDR3 is TGTGCCAGCAACCAAAAGACTAGCGGGCGCACCGGGGAGCTGTTTTTT. This gives the protein CASNQKTSGRTGELFF.

In its sample, this clonotype was seen many times. The rearrangement joins TRBV27 to TRBJ2-7, with a tentative D call TRBD1 (5 bases). CDR3 size: 18 residues. In germline, CDR1 is MNHEY, CDR2 SMNVEV (reference sequence). The germline V and J ends were trimmed by 5 bases and 2 bases, with 25 bases remaining between them. The CDR3 sequence is CASSRKFQAGQYPYEQYF. For the CDR3, the DNA is TGTGCCAGCAGTCGCAAATTCCAAGCAGGGCAATATCCCTACGAGCAGTACTTC.

This clonotype came up many times. J is TRBJ2-3 and V is TRBV12-3 or TRBV12-4, with TRBD2 identical over 11 bases. The V gene end was trimmed by 3 bases and the J gene end by 2 bases; junction bases not matched to a gene: 4. The CDR3 has 16 residues. The CDR3 loop is CASSFGTSGYTDTQYF. CDR3 coding DNA: TGTGCCAGCAGTTTCGGGACTAGCGGATACACAGATACGCAGTATTTT.